These T cell receptor beta chains were read from a single sample in a study of control samples from healthy donors and cancer patients. Produced via immunoSEQ multiplex PCR; TCRdb's table is partial and in-frame only. The table lists tens of thousands of clones, under 95% of them singletons. Source material: PBMCs. The receptor set was obtained from a woman aged 40 to 49 with lung cancer. CDR3s include the opening cysteine and the closing phenylalanine or tryptophan. Only part of the rows carry a size: once, few, many, or a class if the clone is expanded.

V gene: TRBV7-9; J gene: TRBJ1-4; CDR3 length: 17; clone size: .; CDR3 protein: CASSLPRIGQKREKLFF
V gene: TRBV7-3; J gene: TRBJ2-1; CDR3 length: 16; clone size: .; CDR3 protein: CASSPNGFSIDNEQFF
V gene: TRBV19; J gene: TRBJ2-7; CDR3 length: 14; clone size: .; CDR3 protein: CASSLLAGVPEQYF
V gene: TRBV7-9; J gene: TRBJ2-3; CDR3 length: 15; clone size: .; CDR3 protein: CASSLAVVVTDTQYF
V gene: TRBV6-5; J gene: TRBJ1-1; CDR3 length: 15; clone size: .; CDR3 protein: CASSPPLGFASEAFF
V gene: TRBV19; J gene: TRBJ1-5; CDR3 length: 14; clone size: .; CDR3 protein: CASSILMGRQPQHF
V gene: TRBV19; J gene: TRBJ1-2; CDR3 length: 13; clone size: .; CDR3 protein: CASSIEGGIGYTF
V gene: TRBV5-1; J gene: TRBJ2-1; CDR3 length: 12; clone size: .; CDR3 protein: CASSLEVNEQFF
V gene: TRBV10-3; J gene: TRBJ2-1; CDR3 length: 14; clone size: .; CDR3 protein: CAISERDSYNEQFF
V gene: TRBV7-8; J gene: TRBJ1-2; CDR3 length: 15; clone size: .; CDR3 protein: CASSLDSDRGYGYTF
V gene: TRBV27; J gene: TRBJ2-7; CDR3 length: 15; clone size: .; CDR3 protein: CASSLYGGGIYEQYF
V gene: TRBV27; J gene: TRBJ2-3; CDR3 length: 15; clone size: once; CDR3 protein: CASSFSRGNTDTQYF
V gene: TRBV6-5; J gene: TRBJ2-6; CDR3 length: 15; clone size: once; CDR3 protein: CASRPGGSGANVLTF
V gene: TRBV24-1; J gene: TRBJ2-5; CDR3 length: 14; clone size: .; CDR3 protein: CATSSTSGVETQYF
V gene: TRBV5-6; J gene: TRBJ1-2; CDR3 length: 11; clone size: .; CDR3 protein: CASGAGAERTF
V gene: TRBV3-1/TRBV3-2; J gene: TRBJ1-6; CDR3 length: 17; clone size: .; CDR3 protein: CASSQDAGGAINSPLHF
V gene: TRBV7-9; J gene: TRBJ1-1; CDR3 length: 13; clone size: .; CDR3 protein: CASSTNRDTEAFF
V gene: TRBV19; J gene: TRBJ1-1; CDR3 length: 17; clone size: once; CDR3 protein: CASSMITSRGLSTEAFF
V gene: TRBV6-5; J gene: TRBJ1-3; CDR3 length: 13; clone size: .; CDR3 protein: CASRLSSGNTIYF
V gene: TRBV5-1; J gene: TRBJ2-4; CDR3 length: 15; clone size: once; CDR3 protein: CASSEGARQFNIQYF
V gene: TRBV5-1; J gene: TRBJ2-3; CDR3 length: 16; clone size: .; CDR3 protein: CASSLAIGGDTDTQYF
V gene: TRBV10-3; J gene: TRBJ1-6; CDR3 length: 14; clone size: .; CDR3 protein: CAISVAEGNSPLHF
V gene: TRBV10-3; J gene: TRBJ2-7; CDR3 length: 14; clone size: .; CDR3 protein: CAISDVESSYEQYF
V gene: TRBV14; J gene: TRBJ1-6; CDR3 length: 18; clone size: .; CDR3 protein: CASSQDEMTGVYNSPLHF
V gene: TRBV6-6; J gene: TRBJ1-1; CDR3 length: 14; clone size: .; CDR3 protein: CASIPLGGDTEAFF
V gene: TRBV28; J gene: TRBJ1-2; CDR3 length: 13; clone size: .; CDR3 protein: CASISRGNYGYTF
V gene: TRBV6-6; J gene: TRBJ1-4; CDR3 length: 15; clone size: once; CDR3 protein: CASSEDRGLERKLFF
V gene: TRBV25-1; J gene: TRBJ1-6; CDR3 length: 13; clone size: .; CDR3 protein: CASRGVYNSPLHF
V gene: TRBV7-8; J gene: TRBJ2-7; CDR3 length: 15; clone size: .; CDR3 protein: CASSLRAGESYEQYF
V gene: TRBV4-1; J gene: TRBJ2-2; CDR3 length: 12; clone size: .; CDR3 protein: CASSQVTGELFF
V gene: TRBV4-1; J gene: TRBJ1-5; CDR3 length: 14; clone size: .; CDR3 protein: CASSQVEGNQPQHF
V gene: TRBV12-5; J gene: TRBJ2-6; CDR3 length: 15; clone size: .; CDR3 protein: CASGLAVAGANVLTF
V gene: TRBV7-2; J gene: TRBJ1-1; CDR3 length: 14; clone size: once; CDR3 protein: CASSLAGVRTEAFF
V gene: TRBV4-2; J gene: TRBJ2-4; CDR3 length: 18; clone size: .; CDR3 protein: CASSQEGSGRGGENIQYF
V gene: TRBV30; J gene: TRBJ1-6; CDR3 length: 12; clone size: .; CDR3 protein: CAWSGSNSPLHF
V gene: TRBV9; J gene: TRBJ1-2; CDR3 length: 14; clone size: .; CDR3 protein: CASSTGAKGYGYTF
V gene: TRBV5-1; J gene: TRBJ1-6; CDR3 length: 15; clone size: .; CDR3 protein: CASSFDRGHYSPLHF
V gene: TRBV9; J gene: TRBJ1-6; CDR3 length: 16; clone size: .; CDR3 protein: CASTPGRSSYNSPLHF
V gene: TRBV28; J gene: TRBJ1-5; CDR3 length: 15; clone size: .; CDR3 protein: CASSHGTNSNQPQHF
V gene: TRBV7-3; J gene: TRBJ2-1; CDR3 length: 14; clone size: .; CDR3 protein: CASSSDRTMDEQFF
V gene: TRBV29-1; J gene: TRBJ1-5; CDR3 length: 14; clone size: once; CDR3 protein: CSVEDPGLDQPQHF
V gene: TRBV12-5; J gene: TRBJ2-3; CDR3 length: 13; clone size: .; CDR3 protein: CASGLRGSDTQYF
V gene: TRBV30; J gene: TRBJ1-1; CDR3 length: 14; clone size: once; CDR3 protein: CAWTAGQARTEAFF
V gene: TRBV14; J gene: TRBJ1-1; CDR3 length: 13; clone size: .; CDR3 protein: CASSVTGRSEAFF
V gene: TRBV6-1; J gene: TRBJ1-2; CDR3 length: 14; clone size: .; CDR3 protein: CAGSELQGDYGYTF
V gene: TRBV5-1; J gene: TRBJ1-2; CDR3 length: 15; clone size: .; CDR3 protein: CASSLWTAGGYGYTF
V gene: TRBV24-1; J gene: TRBJ2-7; CDR3 length: 13; clone size: .; CDR3 protein: CATSAGQGYEQYF
V gene: TRBV3-1/TRBV3-2; J gene: TRBJ2-1; CDR3 length: 16; clone size: .; CDR3 protein: CASSQATSVAYNEQFF
V gene: TRBV2; J gene: TRBJ2-7; CDR3 length: 10; clone size: .; CDR3 protein: CASVGGEQYF
V gene: TRBV30; J gene: TRBJ1-1; CDR3 length: 12; clone size: .; CDR3 protein: CAWSVTGGEAFF
V gene: TRBV19; J gene: TRBJ2-1; CDR3 length: 15; clone size: .; CDR3 protein: CASSISLGGRSEQFF
V gene: TRBV28; J gene: TRBJ2-7; CDR3 length: 14; clone size: .; CDR3 protein: CASSPREGPYEQYF
V gene: TRBV14; J gene: TRBJ2-3; CDR3 length: 14; clone size: .; CDR3 protein: CASSLGGFTDTQYF
V gene: TRBV15; J gene: TRBJ2-7; CDR3 length: 15; clone size: .; CDR3 protein: CATSRDVRGQGEQYF
V gene: TRBV15; J gene: TRBJ1-1; CDR3 length: 15; clone size: .; CDR3 protein: CATSRGRTGNTEAFF
V gene: TRBV4-2; J gene: TRBJ2-7; CDR3 length: 15; clone size: .; CDR3 protein: CASSQVGTAAYEQYF
V gene: TRBV19; J gene: TRBJ1-5; CDR3 length: 15; clone size: once; CDR3 protein: CASSIRENSNQPQHF